The sample holds one count of the clone carrying this TCR beta chain. Sequenced by immunoSEQ multiplex PCR; TCRdb stores in-frame clones only, minus some. Here the sample spans approximately 9,500 clones, 88% being singletons. V dropped 5 bases and J dropped 7 bases, with 14 bases sitting between them. Germline CDR1 reads SGHTA; CDR2 reads FQGNSA. The CDR3 is made up of 13 amino acids. The source of the sample is a study of blood T cell dynamics during melanoma immunotherapy. Time point specified: pre-treatment baseline. The sequenced sample was blood, obtained from a patient treated with checkpoint blockade. The rearrangement uses TRBV7-2 and TRBJ1-2; D gene ambiguous. The clonotype comes from a human donor with melanoma. DNA for the CDR3: TGTGCCAGCAGCCCAGCCATCGGGAGTGGCTACACCTTC. This codes for CASSPAIGSGYTF.